Described below is a single TCR beta chain sequence and its context. Its antigen remains unknown. This sample stems from a study of radiotherapy plus CTLA-4 blockade in lung cancer. Points from the study as a whole: An expansion of tumor-derived TCR clones occurred in blood after radiotherapy plus ipilimumab.

Method: immunoSEQ multiplex PCR; TCRdb's copy keeps in-frame clones and lacks some. Counted here are under 70,000 clones, roughly 80% occurring once; the ten biggest clones make up about 4.5%. This CDR3 is built from 15 residues. The ends were cut back, 0 bases at V and 3 bases at J, with 12 bases in the middle. Germline CDR1 SGHNT, CDR2 YYREEE (reference sequence). Material: peripheral blood, obtained from a patient treated with radiotherapy plus ipilimumab. This sequence originates from a human donor with non-small cell lung cancer who had a complete response to radiotherapy plus ipilimumab. The chain carries TRBV5-4 and TRBJ1-2; possible D gene TRBD1, 5 bases. Here the CDR3 reads CASSLAGRRHYGYTF. The CDR3 DNA reads as TGTGCCAGCAGCTTGGCGGGGCGCAGGCACTATGGCTACACCTTC.